The 5 T cell receptor beta chains in this list originate from one sample, sequenced in a study of vaccination effects on CD4 cells after COVID-19. Data came from immunoSEQ multiplex PCR; TCRdb stores just in-frame clones and leaves some out. The sample contains almost 70,000 clones, about 74% of which appear only once. Ahead of sequencing, the ViraFEST assay grew antigen-specific CD4+ T cells using viral peptide pools. Once cultured for approximately 10 days, the cells underwent separation to obtain CD4+ T cells. Two doses of BNT162b2 or mRNA-1273 vaccine were administered to participants. Their antigens are not known. Material: CD4+ T cells from PBMCs cultured with HCoV-229E spike peptides, obtained after COVID-19 vaccination. Receptors originate from a human donor who received a COVID-19 vaccine.

The chain combines TRBV5-1 with TRBJ2-5; TRBD1 aligns across 7 bases. The V and J ends lost 4 bases and 2 bases, in that order; junction bases with no gene match: 2. Looked up from germline, CDR1 is SGHRS and CDR2 is YFSETQ. This CDR3 has 13 amino acids. The DNA for the CDR3 is TGCGCCAGCAGCCGACAGGGACAAGAGACCCAGTACTTC. This codes for CASSRQGQETQYF.

This clone has a handful of counts. The chain joins TRBV5-1 to TRBJ1-3; D is perhaps TRBD1 (5 bases). The V end lost 0 bases, the J end lost 4 bases, and 11 bases lay between the germline ends. CDR1 is SGHRS and CDR2 is YFSETQ in the germline V gene. The CDR3 totals 15 residues. CDR3 sequence reads: CASSLAGDGGNTIYF. For the CDR3, the DNA is TGCGCCAGCAGCTTGGCCGGGGACGGGGGAAACACCATATATTTT.

The chain links TRBV7-3 to TRBJ2-5; D assignment may be TRBD1 or TRBD2 (6 bases each). The V end was cut by 1 base, the J end by 5 bases, with 14 bases between. Germline V gene data show CDR1 as SGHTA and CDR2 as FQGTGA. CDR3 length equals 15 residues. CDR3 protein: CASSLMGGLRETQYF. The CDR3 DNA reads TGTGCCAGCAGCTTAATGGGGGGCCTGAGGGAGACCCAGTACTTC.

This clone has more than one count but fewer than ten. CDR3 protein: CASSWGFGSGGQYV. CDR3 nucleotide sequence: TGTGCCAGCAGCTGGGGATTCGGCAGCGGGGGGCAGTACGTC. The chain links TRBV7-2 to TRBJ2-7; 8 bases agree with TRBD2. This CDR3 comprises 14 residues. The junction had 11 bases not matched to a gene; V was cut back by 4 bases and J by 9 bases. Germline V gene sequence: CDR1 SGHTA, CDR2 FQGNSA.

The sample holds a few counts of this clone. The chain has TRBV30 and TRBJ1-1; D is unresolved. The CDR3 runs 13 residues. Deletions cut 1 base from V and 3 bases from J, with 9 bases between. Germline V CDR1 and CDR2: GTSNPN, SVGIG (reference sequence). In DNA, the CDR3 is TGTGCCTGGAGTGGGACTGTGGACACTGAAGCTTTCTTT. This sequence encodes CAWSGTVDTEAFF.